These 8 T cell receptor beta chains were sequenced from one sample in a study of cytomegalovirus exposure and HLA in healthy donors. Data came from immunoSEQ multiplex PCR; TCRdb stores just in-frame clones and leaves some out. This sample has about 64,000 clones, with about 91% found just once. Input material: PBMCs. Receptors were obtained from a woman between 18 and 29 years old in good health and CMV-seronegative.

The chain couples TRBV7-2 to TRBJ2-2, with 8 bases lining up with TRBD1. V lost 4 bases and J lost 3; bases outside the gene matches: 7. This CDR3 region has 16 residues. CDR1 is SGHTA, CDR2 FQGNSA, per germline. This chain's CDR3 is CASSSPGGGDTGELFF. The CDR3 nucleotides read TGTGCCAGCAGCTCCCCAGGGGGCGGTGACACCGGGGAGCTGTTTTTT.

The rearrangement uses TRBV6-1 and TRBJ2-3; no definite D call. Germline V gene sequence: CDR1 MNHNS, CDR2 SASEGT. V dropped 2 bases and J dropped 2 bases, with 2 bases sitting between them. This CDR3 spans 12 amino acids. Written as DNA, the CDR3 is TGTGCCAGCAGTGAATACACAGATACGCAGTATTTT. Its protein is CASSEYTDTQYF.

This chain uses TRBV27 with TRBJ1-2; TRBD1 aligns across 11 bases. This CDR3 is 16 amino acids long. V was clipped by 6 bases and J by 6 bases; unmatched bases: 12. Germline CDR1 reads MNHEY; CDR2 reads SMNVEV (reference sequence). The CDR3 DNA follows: TGTGCCAGCAGGGAATCCGGGACAGGGGGTGCCCATGGCTACACCTTC. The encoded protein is CASRESGTGGAHGYTF.

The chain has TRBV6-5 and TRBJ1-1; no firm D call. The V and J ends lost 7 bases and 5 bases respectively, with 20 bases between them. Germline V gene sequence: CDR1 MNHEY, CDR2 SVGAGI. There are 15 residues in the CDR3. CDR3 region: CASKAKMEAGTEAFF. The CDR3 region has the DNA TGTGCCAGCAAAGCGAAAATGGAGGCGGGGACTGAAGCTTTCTTT.

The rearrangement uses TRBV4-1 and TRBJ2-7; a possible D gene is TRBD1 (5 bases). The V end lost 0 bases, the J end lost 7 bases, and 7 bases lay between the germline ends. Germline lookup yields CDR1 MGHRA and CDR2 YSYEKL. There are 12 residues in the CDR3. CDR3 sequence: CASSQDRGEQYF. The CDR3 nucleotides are TGCGCCAGCAGCCAAGATAGGGGTGAGCAGTACTTC.

CDR3 region: CASSPLVTGRGHGELFF. The CDR3 DNA sequence: TGTGCCAGCAGCCCCCTCGTTACCGGGAGGGGTCACGGGGAGCTGTTTTTT. This chain connects TRBV14 to TRBJ2-2, with 8 nucleotides matching TRBD2. The ends lost 4 bases at V and 7 bases at J; junction bases unmatched: 14. The V gene's germline CDR1 is SGHDN and CDR2 FVKESK. This CDR3 is built from 17 residues.

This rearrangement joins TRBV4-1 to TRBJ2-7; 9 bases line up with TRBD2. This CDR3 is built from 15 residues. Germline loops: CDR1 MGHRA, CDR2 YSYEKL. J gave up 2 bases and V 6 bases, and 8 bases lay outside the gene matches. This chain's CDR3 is CASSPLAGGTYEQYF. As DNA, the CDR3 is TGCGCCAGCAGTCCCCTGGCGGGGGGGACCTACGAGCAGTACTTC.

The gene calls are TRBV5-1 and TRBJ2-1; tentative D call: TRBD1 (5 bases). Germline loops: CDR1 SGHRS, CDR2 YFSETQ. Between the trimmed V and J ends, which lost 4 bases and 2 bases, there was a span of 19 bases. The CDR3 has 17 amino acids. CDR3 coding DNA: TGCGCCAGCAGCCATGGCCCCCCGGACACCCCCTACAATGAGCAGTTCTTC. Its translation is CASSHGPPDTPYNEQFF. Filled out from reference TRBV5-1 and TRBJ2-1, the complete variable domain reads KAGVTQTPRYLIKTRGQQVTLSCSPISGHRSVSWYQQTPGQGLQFLFEYFSETQRNKGNFPGRFSGRQFSNSRSEMNVSTLELGDSALYLCASSHGPPDTPYNEQFFGPGTRLTVL.